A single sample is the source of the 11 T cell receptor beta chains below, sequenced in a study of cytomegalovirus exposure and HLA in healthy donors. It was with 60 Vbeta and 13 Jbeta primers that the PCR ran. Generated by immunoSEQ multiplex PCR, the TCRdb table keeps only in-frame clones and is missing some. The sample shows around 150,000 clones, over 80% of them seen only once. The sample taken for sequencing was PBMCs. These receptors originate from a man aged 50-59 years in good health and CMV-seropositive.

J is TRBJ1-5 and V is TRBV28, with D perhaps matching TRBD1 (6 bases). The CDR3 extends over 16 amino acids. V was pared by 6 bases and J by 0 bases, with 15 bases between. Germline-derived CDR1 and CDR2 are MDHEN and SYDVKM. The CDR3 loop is CASSSGQLYSNQPQHF. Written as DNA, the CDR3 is TGTGCCAGCAGCAGTGGACAGCTGTATAGCAATCAGCCCCAGCATTTT.

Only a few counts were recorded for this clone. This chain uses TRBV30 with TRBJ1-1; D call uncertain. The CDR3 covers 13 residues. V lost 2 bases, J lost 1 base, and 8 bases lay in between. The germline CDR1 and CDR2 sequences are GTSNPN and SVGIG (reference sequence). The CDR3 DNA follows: TGTGCCTGGAGTTTGGAGGGGAACACTGAAGCTTTCTTT. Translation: CAWSLEGNTEAFF.

The DNA for the CDR3 is TGTGCCAGCAGCCGACAGCTGCAAGAGACCCAGTACTTC. It specifies CASSRQLQETQYF. This sequence joins TRBV27 and TRBJ2-5; tentatively, D is TRBD1 (5 bases). V was trimmed by 6 bases and J by 2 bases, leaving 10 bases between them. CDR1 and CDR2 (germline): MNHEY, SMNVEV (reference sequence). The CDR3 extends over 13 amino acids.

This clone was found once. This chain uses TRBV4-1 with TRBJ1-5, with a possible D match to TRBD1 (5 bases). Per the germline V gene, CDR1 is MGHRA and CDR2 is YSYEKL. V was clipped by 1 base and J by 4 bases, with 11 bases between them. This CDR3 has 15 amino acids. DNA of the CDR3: TGCGCCAGCAGCCAAGCCCACAGGTCGAATCAGCCCCAGCATTTT. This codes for CASSQAHRSNQPQHF.

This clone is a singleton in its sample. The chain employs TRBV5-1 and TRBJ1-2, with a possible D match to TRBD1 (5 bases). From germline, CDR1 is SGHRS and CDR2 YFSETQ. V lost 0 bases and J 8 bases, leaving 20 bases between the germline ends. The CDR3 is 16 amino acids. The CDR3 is CASSLEGGFRVEGYTF. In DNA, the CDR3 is TGCGCCAGCAGCTTGGAAGGTGGTTTCAGGGTTGAAGGCTACACCTTC.

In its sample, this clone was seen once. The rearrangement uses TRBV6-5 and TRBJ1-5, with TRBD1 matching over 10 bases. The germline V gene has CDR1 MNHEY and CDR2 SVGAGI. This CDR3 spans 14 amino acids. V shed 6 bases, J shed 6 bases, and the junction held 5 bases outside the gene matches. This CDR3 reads CASSRDRGGQPQHF. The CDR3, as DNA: TGTGCCAGCAGCCGGGACAGGGGTGGTCAGCCCCAGCATTTT.

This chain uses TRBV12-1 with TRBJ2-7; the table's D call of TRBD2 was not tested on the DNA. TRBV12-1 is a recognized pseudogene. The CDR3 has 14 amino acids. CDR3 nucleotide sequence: TGTGCCAATGGGGAGGCTAGCGGATATTACGAGCAGTACTTC. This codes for CANGEASGYYEQYF.

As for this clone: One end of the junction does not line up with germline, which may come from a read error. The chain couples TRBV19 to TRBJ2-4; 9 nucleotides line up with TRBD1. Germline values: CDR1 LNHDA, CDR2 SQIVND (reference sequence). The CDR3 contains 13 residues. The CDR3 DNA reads TGTGCCAGTAGTATAACCCCCCGGGACAGGGTAGGATTC. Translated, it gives CASSITPRDRVGF.

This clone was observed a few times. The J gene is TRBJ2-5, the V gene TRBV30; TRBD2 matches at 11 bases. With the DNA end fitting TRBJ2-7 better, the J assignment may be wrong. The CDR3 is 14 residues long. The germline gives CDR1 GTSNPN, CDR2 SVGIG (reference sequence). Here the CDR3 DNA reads TGTGCCTGGACCCTAGCGGGAGGCAACTACGAGCAGTACTTC. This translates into CAWTLAGGNYEQYF.

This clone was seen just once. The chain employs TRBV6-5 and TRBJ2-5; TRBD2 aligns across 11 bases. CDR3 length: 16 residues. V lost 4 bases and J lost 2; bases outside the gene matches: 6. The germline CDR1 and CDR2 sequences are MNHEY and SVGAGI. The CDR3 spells CASSSLAGGKQETQYF. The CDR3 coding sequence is TGTGCCAGCAGTTCTCTAGCGGGGGGCAAGCAAGAGACCCAGTACTTC.

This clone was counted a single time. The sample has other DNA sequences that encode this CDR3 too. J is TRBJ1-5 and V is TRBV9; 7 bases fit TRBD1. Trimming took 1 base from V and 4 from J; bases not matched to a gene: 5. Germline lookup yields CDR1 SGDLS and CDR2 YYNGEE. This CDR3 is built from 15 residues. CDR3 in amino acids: CASSVWDSPNQPQHF. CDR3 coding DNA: TGTGCCAGCAGCGTATGGGACAGCCCTAATCAGCCCCAGCATTTT.